A selection of T cell receptor beta chains follows, all from one sample in a study of CD8 T cells in ankylosing spondylitis. Each CDR3 protein gets one entry after TCRdb re-called the 5' RACE reads with MiXCR. The data contain almost 400,000 distinct CDR3 sequences, about 22% of them singletons. Material: blood, either unsorted or a sorted T cell fraction (not recorded which). These receptors were collected from a male donor with ankylosing spondylitis. Both conserved end residues are part of each CDR3. The order of the fields is V gene, J gene, D gene, clone size, CDR3 protein, CDR3 DNA. A D gene is named only where the DNA matches it firmly. Only part of the rows carry a size: once, few, many, or a class if the clone is expanded.

TRBV5-1	TRBJ2-3	TRBD2	few	CASSLEAGTTDTQYF	TGCGCCAGCAGCTTGGAAGCGGGGACCACAGATACGCAGTATTTT
TRBV20-1	TRBJ2-2	TRBD1	few	CSARRQGNTGELFF	TGCAGTGCTAGAAGACAGGGGAACACCGGGGAGCTGTTTTTT
TRBV6-6	TRBJ2-7	-	-	CASSYSYREQYF	TGTGCCAGCAGTTACTCGTACCGGGAGCAGTACTTC
TRBV20-1	TRBJ2-7	TRBD2	-	CSRTSDVGEQYF	TGCAGTCGGACTAGCGACGTAGGCGAGCAGTACTTC
TRBV15	TRBJ2-7	-	-	CATSRRGRYEQYF	TGTGCCACCAGCAGAAGGGGTAGGTACGAGCAGTACTTC
TRBV3-1	TRBJ1-5	-	-	CASSQQGSPNQPQHF	TGTGCCAGCAGCCAACAGGGTTCGCCCAATCAGCCCCAGCATTTT
TRBV3-1	TRBJ1-4	-	-	CASSRLTRLNEKLFF	TGTGCCAGCAGCCGCTTGACACGTCTTAATGAAAAACTGTTTTTT
TRBV7-6	TRBJ1-2	-	-	CASSFGRPKSNSGYTF	TGTGCCAGCAGCTTTGGTAGGCCGAAGAGCAATTCTGGCTACACCTTC
TRBV5-6	TRBJ2-3	-	few	CASSTLGGTDTQYF	TGTGCCAGCAGCACATTGGGGGGCACAGATACGCAGTATTTT
TRBV15	TRBJ2-7	-	-	CATSRQGQDEQYF	TGTGCCACCAGCAGACAGGGGCAGGACGAGCAGTACTTC
TRBV29-1	TRBJ2-7	-	few	CSVEGRESPYEQYF	TGCAGCGTTGAGGGCAGGGAGAGCCCCTACGAGCAGTACTTC
TRBV2	TRBJ2-1	TRBD2	few	CASRFMGLAGGHNEQFF	TGTGCCAGCAGATTTATGGGACTAGCGGGAGGACACAATGAGCAGTTCTTC
TRBV7-2	TRBJ2-7	-	-	CASSLDTGGGYEQYF	TGTGCCAGCAGCTTAGACACAGGGGGGGGATACGAGCAGTACTTC
TRBV20-1	TRBJ1-1	TRBD1	-	CSARDPDRGYTEAFF	TGCAGTGCTAGAGATCCCGACAGGGGATACACTGAAGCTTTCTTT
TRBV12-3/TRBV12-4	TRBJ2-3	TRBD2	many	CASSFSGSTDTQYF	TGCGCCAGCAGCTTTAGCGGGAGCACAGATACGCAGTATTTT
TRBV5-1	TRBJ2-1	TRBD2	few	CASSSGGQSSYNEQFF	TGCGCCAGCAGCTCGGGAGGGCAGAGCTCCTACAATGAGCAGTTCTTC
TRBV5-1	TRBJ2-3	TRBD2	few	CAASRGGGRTDTQYF	TGCGCCGCAAGCCGTGGAGGCGGGAGAACAGATACGCAGTATTTT
TRBV19	TRBJ1-5	-	-	CASSASWQPQHF	TGTGCCAGTTCGGCTAGCTGGCAGCCCCAGCATTTT
TRBV3-1	TRBJ2-3	-	few	CASSNRGPDTQYF	TGTGCCAGCAGCAACCGGGGGCCAGATACGCAGTATTTT
TRBV19	TRBJ2-7	-	-	CASRPTTSPKEQYF	TGTGCCAGTAGACCAACGACATCCCCAAAAGAGCAGTACTTC
TRBV9	TRBJ2-7	-	-	CASSVGGLSYEQYF	TGTGCCAGCAGCGTCGGCGGCCTCTCCTACGAGCAGTACTTC
TRBV7-2	TRBJ1-2	-	-	CASSLRSGVLNGYTF	TGTGCCAGCAGCTTACGGTCAGGAGTACTGAATGGCTACACCTTC
TRBV20-1	TRBJ1-1	-	few	CSAERTDEAFF	TGCAGTGCTGAACGGACCGATGAAGCTTTCTTT
TRBV11-2	TRBJ2-3	-	few	CASSPRGSIYTQYF	TGTGCCAGCAGCCCGAGGGGTTCTATCTATACGCAGTATTTT
TRBV12-3/TRBV12-4	TRBJ2-3	-	-	CASNLLTGTDTQYF	TGTGCCAGCAACCTCTTGACAGGCACAGATACGCAGTATTTT
TRBV9	TRBJ2-3	TRBD2	few	CASSLAGGRFAVADTQYF	TGTGCCAGCAGCCTTGCCGGCGGGAGATTCGCCGTGGCAGATACGCAGTATTTT
TRBV20-1	TRBJ2-1	-	-	CSARRQHNEQFF	TGCAGTGCTAGACGGCAGCACAATGAGCAGTTCTTC
TRBV3-1	TRBJ2-2	-	-	CASSQGSGARTGELFF	TGTGCCAGCAGCCAAGGATCGGGGGCCCGCACCGGGGAGCTGTTTTTT
TRBV28	TRBJ2-1	TRBD1	few	CASKGQPYNEQFF	TGTGCCAGCAAGGGACAGCCCTACAATGAGCAGTTCTTC
TRBV6-2/TRBV6-3	TRBJ2-5	TRBD2	-	CASSYRGRETQYF	TGTGCCAGCAGTTACCGCGGGAGGGAGACCCAGTACTTC
TRBV28	TRBJ2-3	TRBD2	many	CASSPASGSGTDTQYF	TGTGCCAGCAGTCCAGCTAGCGGGAGTGGAACAGATACGCAGTATTTT
TRBV6-1	TRBJ1-4	-	-	CASSPMGGIGKLFF	TGTGCCAGCAGTCCCATGGGGGGAATTGGAAAACTGTTTTTT
TRBV6-1	TRBJ1-1	-	-	CASSEVLEAFF	TGTGCCAGCAGTGAAGTGTTAGAAGCTTTCTTT
TRBV7-8	TRBJ1-2	TRBD1	-	CASSLVAGQTFRGYTF	TGTGCCAGCAGCTTAGTAGCGGGACAGACCTTTCGAGGCTACACCTTC
TRBV12-3/TRBV12-4	TRBJ2-1	-	-	CASSLKSAGFGEQFF	TGTGCCAGCAGTTTAAAGTCGGCAGGGTTCGGTGAGCAGTTCTTC
TRBV7-2	TRBJ2-1	-	few	CASSPWRGGARWNEQFF	TGTGCCAGCAGCCCTTGGCGGGGCGGGGCCCGATGGAATGAGCAGTTCTTC
TRBV28	TRBJ1-5	-	-	CASSLPGRGNQPQHF	TGTGCCAGCAGTCTACCTGGCAGGGGCAATCAGCCCCAGCATTTT
TRBV19	TRBJ2-1	-	few	CASSITGGSYNEQFF	TGTGCCAGTAGTATAACCGGGGGTTCCTACAATGAGCAGTTCTTC
TRBV12-3/TRBV12-4	TRBJ2-1	-	-	CASRGAGHPYNEQFF	TGTGCCAGCAGGGGAGCGGGCCACCCTTACAATGAGCAGTTCTTC
TRBV12-3/TRBV12-4	TRBJ2-2	TRBD2	-	CASTRTRNTGELFF	TGTGCCAGCACCCGGACTAGGAACACCGGGGAGCTGTTTTTT
TRBV29-1	TRBJ1-1	TRBD1	-	CSGNTGGTEAFF	TGCAGCGGGAACACAGGGGGCACTGAAGCTTTCTTT
TRBV28	TRBJ2-5	-	-	CASSLRRGVRETQYF	TGTGCCAGCAGTTTACGCAGAGGGGTGCGTGAGACCCAGTACTTC
TRBV29-1	TRBJ2-1	TRBD2	few	CSGAVAGGPNEQFF	TGCAGCGGCGCGGTAGCGGGAGGGCCCAATGAGCAGTTCTTC
TRBV16	TRBJ2-2	-	many	CASSQSKLSGELFF	TGTGCCAGCAGCCAATCTAAGCTTTCCGGGGAGCTGTTTTTT
TRBV5-1	TRBJ1-4	-	-	CASSLVPALATNEKLFF	TGCGCCAGCAGCTTGGTCCCAGCTCTTGCAACTAATGAAAAACTGTTTTTT
TRBV5-1	TRBJ2-5	-	few	CASSTSLETQYF	TGCGCCAGCAGCACCAGTCTCGAGACCCAGTACTTC
TRBV7-3	TRBJ2-1	-	-	CASSFAGPNNEQFF	TGTGCCAGCAGCTTCGCGGGACCAAACAATGAGCAGTTCTTC